This T cell receptor (beta chain) is from a study of blood T cell repertoires in COVID-19. V lost 3 bases and J lost 2; bases outside the gene matches: 10. From germline, CDR1 is MGHDK and CDR2 SYGVNS. This CDR3 is built from 16 residues. Data came from immunoSEQ multiplex PCR; TCRdb stores just in-frame clones and leaves some out. The sample consists of roughly 250,000 clones, roughly nine tenths of them appearing once. The chain has TRBV25-1 and TRBJ2-7; 7 bases align to TRBD1. The clonotype was recovered from a human donor in a cohort exposed to, infected with or recovered from COVID-19 (not recorded which). The donor label of this sample is uncertain. Sequenced: PBMCs or T cells enriched from blood (not recorded which). The DNA for the CDR3 is TGTGCCAGCAGTGACGTGACAGGGTTTAGCACCTACGAGCAGTACTTC. It codes for CASSDVTGFSTYEQYF.